This is a list of T cell receptor beta chains from one sample in a study of T cells after yellow fever vaccination. TCRdb reanalysed the 5' RACE reads using MiXCR and keeps one entry per CDR3 protein. The table records more than 90,000 distinct CDR3 sequences, about 7.8% of them present only once. Sequenced here: CD4+ T cells sorted from PBMCs, sampled about 41 days after the first yellow fever vaccination. Every receptor here comes from a young man who received the YFV17D yellow fever vaccine. CDR3s leave out the opening cysteine and the closing phenylalanine or tryptophan. The order of the fields is J gene, V gene, D gene, CDR3 protein. D genes are given only for firm matches.

j_call: TRBJ2-3; v_call: TRBV5-1; d_call: .; cdr3_aa: ASSLAQGADTQY
j_call: TRBJ2-5; v_call: TRBV19; d_call: TRBD1; cdr3_aa: ASSTGTGNRETQY
j_call: TRBJ1-2; v_call: TRBV4-2; d_call: TRBD1; cdr3_aa: ASSLYPGQQNYGYT
j_call: TRBJ2-3; v_call: TRBV5-1; d_call: TRBD2; cdr3_aa: ASDLLAGGNTQY
j_call: TRBJ2-1; v_call: TRBV5-1; d_call: TRBD1; cdr3_aa: ASSGPGQGIANEQF
j_call: TRBJ1-2; v_call: TRBV20-1; d_call: .; cdr3_aa: SASGGVMDYGYT
j_call: TRBJ2-2; v_call: TRBV30; d_call: .; cdr3_aa: AWKDGDDTGELF
j_call: TRBJ2-5; v_call: TRBV5-1; d_call: TRBD2; cdr3_aa: ASSSTSVQTQY
j_call: TRBJ2-1; v_call: TRBV20-1; d_call: .; cdr3_aa: SARSTGTQTPQQF
j_call: TRBJ2-7; v_call: TRBV11-2; d_call: .; cdr3_aa: ASEQGYEQY
j_call: TRBJ2-3; v_call: TRBV7-9; d_call: .; cdr3_aa: ASSYTDTQY
j_call: TRBJ2-3; v_call: TRBV6-4; d_call: TRBD1; cdr3_aa: ASRRWDSLADTQY
j_call: TRBJ2-1; v_call: TRBV28; d_call: .; cdr3_aa: ASSSLRVPPGLIEQF
j_call: TRBJ2-1; v_call: TRBV5-4; d_call: .; cdr3_aa: ASKEGGPWYNEQF
j_call: TRBJ1-2; v_call: TRBV5-1; d_call: .; cdr3_aa: ASSSKTGSDSYT
j_call: TRBJ2-5; v_call: TRBV4-2; d_call: TRBD2; cdr3_aa: ASSHPRDYPYQETQY
j_call: TRBJ2-3; v_call: TRBV7-3; d_call: .; cdr3_aa: ASSHYPFQGQGDHTQY
j_call: TRBJ2-3; v_call: TRBV5-1; d_call: TRBD1; cdr3_aa: ASSDRQGGGTDTQY
j_call: TRBJ2-5; v_call: TRBV5-1; d_call: .; cdr3_aa: ASSLTGPYEGTQY
j_call: TRBJ2-6; v_call: TRBV5-6; d_call: .; cdr3_aa: ASSSRADSGANVLT
j_call: TRBJ2-1; v_call: TRBV4-3; d_call: TRBD2; cdr3_aa: ASSQDVRYLAGGNEQF
j_call: TRBJ2-1; v_call: TRBV12-3/TRBV12-4; d_call: TRBD2; cdr3_aa: ASGLAGVHEQF
j_call: TRBJ1-5; v_call: TRBV2; d_call: .; cdr3_aa: ASSVFSMAASNQPQH
j_call: TRBJ1-1; v_call: TRBV20-1; d_call: .; cdr3_aa: SARGSLNTEAF
j_call: TRBJ2-2; v_call: TRBV10-3; d_call: TRBD2; cdr3_aa: AISGLAGGTGELF
j_call: TRBJ1-1; v_call: TRBV7-2; d_call: .; cdr3_aa: ASSKYRDTEAF
j_call: TRBJ2-2; v_call: TRBV7-9; d_call: .; cdr3_aa: ASSPAGPTTGELF
j_call: TRBJ2-3; v_call: TRBV15; d_call: .; cdr3_aa: ATSRDTARGTQY
j_call: TRBJ1-3; v_call: TRBV7-9; d_call: .; cdr3_aa: ASSLQGIGNTIY
j_call: TRBJ1-1; v_call: TRBV7-9; d_call: TRBD1; cdr3_aa: ASSSGQVNTEAF
j_call: TRBJ2-7; v_call: TRBV7-2; d_call: TRBD2; cdr3_aa: ASSNPGTRHYEQY
j_call: TRBJ2-3; v_call: TRBV10-2; d_call: TRBD1; cdr3_aa: ASSEQGGTDTQY
j_call: TRBJ1-2; v_call: TRBV20-1; d_call: .; cdr3_aa: SASVRAEGYT
j_call: TRBJ1-5; v_call: TRBV20-1; d_call: TRBD1; cdr3_aa: SAPDLSRGHPQH
j_call: TRBJ2-4; v_call: TRBV6-5; d_call: .; cdr3_aa: ASSYWGPGSNIQY
j_call: TRBJ2-5; v_call: TRBV5-1; d_call: .; cdr3_aa: ASSLARGGTQETQY
j_call: TRBJ2-7; v_call: TRBV5-1; d_call: .; cdr3_aa: ASSLVGTYEQY
j_call: TRBJ2-3; v_call: TRBV7-9; d_call: .; cdr3_aa: ASSLTADTQY
j_call: TRBJ2-5; v_call: TRBV5-1; d_call: .; cdr3_aa: ASSEGPSEWTQY
j_call: TRBJ2-1; v_call: TRBV3-1; d_call: .; cdr3_aa: ASSHGTTRDEQF
j_call: TRBJ2-5; v_call: TRBV20-1; d_call: TRBD2; cdr3_aa: SGRGSGGVGETQY
j_call: TRBJ2-3; v_call: TRBV18; d_call: .; cdr3_aa: ASSPPLYTDTQY
j_call: TRBJ2-5; v_call: TRBV2; d_call: TRBD2; cdr3_aa: ASSDISGGGPQY
j_call: TRBJ1-6; v_call: TRBV30; d_call: .; cdr3_aa: AGTTPSSYNSPLH
j_call: TRBJ2-3; v_call: TRBV27; d_call: TRBD1; cdr3_aa: ASSKAGQGRQYTQY